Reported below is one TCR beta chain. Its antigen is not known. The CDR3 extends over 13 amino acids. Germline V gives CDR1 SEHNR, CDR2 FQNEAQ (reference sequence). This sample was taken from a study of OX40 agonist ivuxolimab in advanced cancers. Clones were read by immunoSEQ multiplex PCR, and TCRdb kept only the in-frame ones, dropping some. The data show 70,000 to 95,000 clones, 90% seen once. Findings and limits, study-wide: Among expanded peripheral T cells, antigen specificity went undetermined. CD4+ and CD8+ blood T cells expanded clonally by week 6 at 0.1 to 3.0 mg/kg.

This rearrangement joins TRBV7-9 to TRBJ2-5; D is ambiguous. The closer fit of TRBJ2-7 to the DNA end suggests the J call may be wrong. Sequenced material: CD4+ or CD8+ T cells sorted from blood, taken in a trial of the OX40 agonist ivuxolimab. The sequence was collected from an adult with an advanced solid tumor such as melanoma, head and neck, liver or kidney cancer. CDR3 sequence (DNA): TGTGCCAGCAGCTTACTGAGTGCGTTCGAGCAGTACTTC. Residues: CASSLLSAFEQYF.